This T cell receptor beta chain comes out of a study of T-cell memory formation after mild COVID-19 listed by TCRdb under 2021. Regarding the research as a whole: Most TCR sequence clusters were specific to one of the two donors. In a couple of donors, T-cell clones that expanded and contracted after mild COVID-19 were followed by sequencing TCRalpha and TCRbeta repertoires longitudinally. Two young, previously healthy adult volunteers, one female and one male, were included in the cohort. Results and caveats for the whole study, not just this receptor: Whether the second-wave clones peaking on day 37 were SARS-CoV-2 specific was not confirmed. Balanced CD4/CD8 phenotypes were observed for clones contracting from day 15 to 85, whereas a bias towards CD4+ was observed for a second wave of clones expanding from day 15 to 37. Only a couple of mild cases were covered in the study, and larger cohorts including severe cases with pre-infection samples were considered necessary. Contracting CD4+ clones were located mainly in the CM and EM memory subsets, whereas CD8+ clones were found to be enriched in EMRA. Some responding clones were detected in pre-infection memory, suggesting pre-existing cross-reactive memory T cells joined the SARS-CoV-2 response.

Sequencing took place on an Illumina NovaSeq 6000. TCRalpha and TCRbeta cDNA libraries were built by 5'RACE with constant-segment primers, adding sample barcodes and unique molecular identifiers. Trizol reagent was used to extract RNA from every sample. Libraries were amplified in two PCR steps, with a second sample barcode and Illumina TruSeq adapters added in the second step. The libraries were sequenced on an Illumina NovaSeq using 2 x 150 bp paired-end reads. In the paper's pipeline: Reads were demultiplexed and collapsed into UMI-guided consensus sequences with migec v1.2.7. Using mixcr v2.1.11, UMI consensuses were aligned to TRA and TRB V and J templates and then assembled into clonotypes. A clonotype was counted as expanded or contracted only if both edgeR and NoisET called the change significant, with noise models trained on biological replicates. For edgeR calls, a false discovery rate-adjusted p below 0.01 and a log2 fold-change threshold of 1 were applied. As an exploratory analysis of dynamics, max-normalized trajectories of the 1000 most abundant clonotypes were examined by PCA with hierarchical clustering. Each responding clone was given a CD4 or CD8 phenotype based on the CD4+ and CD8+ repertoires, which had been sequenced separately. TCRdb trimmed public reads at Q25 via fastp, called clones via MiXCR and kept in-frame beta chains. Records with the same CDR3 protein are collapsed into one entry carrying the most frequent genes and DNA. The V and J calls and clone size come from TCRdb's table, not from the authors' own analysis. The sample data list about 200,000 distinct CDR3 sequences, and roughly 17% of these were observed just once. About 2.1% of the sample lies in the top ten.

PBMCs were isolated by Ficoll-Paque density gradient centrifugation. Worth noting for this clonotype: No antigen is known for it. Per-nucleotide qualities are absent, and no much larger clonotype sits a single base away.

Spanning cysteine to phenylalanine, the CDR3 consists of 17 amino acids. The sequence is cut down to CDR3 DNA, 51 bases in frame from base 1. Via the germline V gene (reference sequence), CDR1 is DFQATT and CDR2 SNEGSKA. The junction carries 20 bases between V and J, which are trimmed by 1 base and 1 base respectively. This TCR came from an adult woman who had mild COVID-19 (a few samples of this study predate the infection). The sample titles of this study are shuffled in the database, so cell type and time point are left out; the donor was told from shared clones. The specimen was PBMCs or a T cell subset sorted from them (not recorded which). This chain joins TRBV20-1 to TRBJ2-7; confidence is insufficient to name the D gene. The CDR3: CSARAPLSQIDSYEQYF. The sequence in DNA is TGCAGTGCTAGAGCCCCTCTGAGTCAGATTGATTCCTACGAGCAGTACTTC.